This T cell receptor beta chain emerged from a study of cytomegalovirus exposure and HLA in healthy donors. The length of the CDR3 is 11 residues. V trimming: 11 bases; J trimming: 5 bases; junction bases outside the gene matches: 3. CDR1 and CDR2 from the germline V gene are SGHTA and FQGNSA. A multiplex PCR was run with 60 Vbeta primers and 13 Jbeta primers. The method was immunoSEQ multiplex PCR; TCRdb's version includes in-frame clones alone and lacks a portion of them. This table holds 150,000 to 200,000 clones, 78% found once. This clone came up once. The specimen sequenced was PBMCs. The chain is built from TRBV7-2 and TRBJ2-5; TRBD2 matches at 9 bases. This clonotype was sampled from a woman aged 25 to 39 in good health and CMV-seropositive. CDR3 residues: CAAGGGETQYF. The CDR3 DNA is TGTGCCGCGGGGGGGGGCGAGACCCAGTACTTC.